The 14 T cell receptor beta chains listed next were all sequenced from one sample in a study of shared clonotypes between healthy human individuals. Measured with immunoSEQ multiplex PCR; TCRdb has only the in-frame clones, and not every one. The data hold some 2,100,000 clones, with around 95% observed a single time. Specimen: naive CD4+ T cells sorted from blood. As to subset: CD45RA+ positively selected. These receptor sequences come from a man between 18 and 29 years old in good health.

The V gene is TRBV6-6, the J gene TRBJ2-5, with D possibly being TRBD1 (5 bases). Germline CDR1 is MNHNY and CDR2 is SVGAGI (reference sequence). There are 11 residues in the CDR3. V was clipped by 6 bases and J by 5 bases, with 7 bases between them. CDR3 sequence: CASRSGETQYF. CDR3 DNA sequence: TGTGCCAGCAGGTCAGGGGAGACCCAGTACTTC.

This chain links TRBV30 with TRBJ2-3; 7 bases line up with TRBD2. The germline V gene encodes CDR1 GTSNPN and CDR2 SVGIG (reference sequence). The CDR3 has 12 amino acids. With V trimmed by 3 bases and J by 6 bases, 3 bases remained unmatched. The CDR3 is CAWRRAGDTQYF. For the CDR3, the DNA is TGTGCCTGGAGGCGAGCGGGGGATACGCAGTATTTT.

The chain employs TRBV6-5 and TRBJ2-7; tentatively, D is TRBD1 (5 bases). Germline CDR1 reads MNHEY; CDR2 reads SVGAGI. The ends were cut back, 2 bases at V and 0 bases at J, with 8 bases in the middle. The CDR3 is 14 residues long. The CDR3 bases are TGTGCCAGCAGTTACGGTGGACACTCCTACGAGCAGTACTTC. It yields the protein CASSYGGHSYEQYF.

This clone was counted a single time. V is TRBV5-1 and J is TRBJ1-3; possible D gene TRBD1, 6 bases. Germline V gene sequence: CDR1 SGHRS, CDR2 YFSETQ. Trimming left V 0 bases short and J 6 bases short, with 10 bases between. The CDR3 loop spans 14 amino acids. Here the CDR3 reads CASSLEGQKNTIYF. For the CDR3, the DNA is TGCGCCAGCAGCTTGGAAGGACAGAAAAACACCATATATTTT.

This clone was recorded only once. This rearrangement joins TRBV2 to TRBJ1-1; D call uncertain. With 7 bases removed from V and 3 bases from J, the gap between germline ends came to 12 bases. This CDR3 has 13 amino acids. The germline CDR1 and CDR2 sequences are SNHLY and FYNNEI. The CDR3 DNA reads as TGTGCCAGCAAGGAGAGACTCTACACTGAAGCTTTCTTT. As protein: CASKERLYTEAFF.

V is TRBV6-5 and J is TRBJ2-7, with D perhaps matching TRBD1 or TRBD2 (5 bases each). The CDR3 length is 16 residues. Trimming took off 0 bases at V and 1 base at J, with 13 bases between the two ends. Looked up from germline, CDR1 is MNHEY and CDR2 is SVGAGI. DNA of the CDR3: TGTGCCAGCAGTTACTCGTTAGGGACGCCTTCCTACGAGCAGTACTTC. Translation: CASSYSLGTPSYEQYF.

With regard to this clone: At the DNA level, this CDR3 is encoded by other sequences in the same sample as well. V gene TRBV5-1 combines with J gene TRBJ2-7; the match to TRBD2 covers 7 bases. V lost 0 bases to trimming and J lost 3 bases; unmatched junction nucleotides: 3. The germline CDR1 and CDR2 sequences are SGHRS and YFSETQ. This CDR3 has 14 residues. The CDR3: CASSLVRGSYEQYF. CDR3 DNA: TGCGCCAGCAGCTTGGTTCGCGGGAGCTACGAGCAGTACTTC.

There are a few counts of this clone. The chain carries TRBV4-2 and TRBJ1-2; no reliable D call. CDR1 is LGHNA, CDR2 YNFKEQ, per germline. This CDR3 is built from 13 residues. V lost 0 bases and J 4 bases, leaving 6 bases between the germline ends. The CDR3 spells CASSQEGPYGYTF. The DNA for the CDR3 is TGTGCCAGCAGCCAAGAAGGGCCCTATGGCTACACCTTC.

This chain joins TRBV5-1 and TRBJ1-1; D call uncertain. Germline V gene lookup returns CDR1 SGHRS and CDR2 YFSETQ. V was pared by 1 base and J by 7 bases, with 14 bases between. This CDR3 comprises 14 residues. DNA of the CDR3: TGCGCCAGCAGCTTGAACCCCCACCTAGATGAAGCTTTCTTT. It is translated as CASSLNPHLDEAFF.

The chain couples TRBV19 to TRBJ2-2; 8 nucleotides match TRBD2. V lost 4 bases, J lost 7 bases, and 11 bases stayed unmatched. The CDR3 loop spans 16 amino acids. Germline-derived CDR1 and CDR2 are LNHDA and SQIVND (reference sequence). The CDR3: CASSTLSGGPYGELFF. DNA of the CDR3: TGTGCCAGTAGTACCTTGAGCGGGGGTCCCTACGGGGAGCTGTTTTTT.

The rearrangement joins TRBV12-5 to TRBJ2-7, with D possibly matching TRBD1 (5 bases). There are 15 residues in the CDR3. Germline V gene sequence: CDR1 LGHNT, CDR2 FRNRAP. The ends were cut back, 1 base at V and 2 bases at J, with 12 bases in the middle. The CDR3 DNA reads as TGTGCTAGTGGTTTGGAGGCCGCAGGGCCCTACGAGCAGTACTTC. Translation: CASGLEAAGPYEQYF.

This chain links TRBV18 with TRBJ1-2; 9 bases agree with TRBD1. Germline CDR1 and CDR2: KGHSH and LQKENI. Germline trimming cut 3 bases from V and 6 bases from J; bases unmatched to any gene: 5. The CDR3 is 14 residues long. CDR3 amino acids: CASSPLGQGDGYTF. Here the CDR3 DNA reads TGTGCCAGCTCACCTCTGGGACAGGGAGATGGCTACACCTTC.

The chain uses TRBV19 and TRBJ2-5, with TRBD2 identical over 8 bases. This CDR3 has 15 residues. In germline, CDR1 is LNHDA, CDR2 SQIVND (reference sequence). Trimming removed 4 bases from V and 1 base from J; junction bases left unmatched: 5. The CDR3 nucleotides are TGTGCCAGTAGTACATTAGCGGGGTTCCAAGAGACCCAGTACTTC. This codes for CASSTLAGFQETQYF.

The V call is TRBV5-8, the J call TRBJ2-3; the D is unclear. Germline CDR1 SGHTS, CDR2 YDEGEE. This CDR3 contains 15 residues. The V end was cut by 0 bases, the J end by 2 bases, with 10 bases between. The CDR3 region is CASSLGRVLTDTQYF. The CDR3 DNA reads TGTGCCAGCAGCTTGGGCCGGGTCCTCACAGATACGCAGTATTTT. The whole variable domain, remainder taken from reference TRBV5-8 and TRBJ2-3, is EAGVTQSPTHLIKTRGQQATLRCSPISGHTSVYWYQQALGLGLQFLLWYDEGEERNRGNFPPRFSGRQFPNYSSELNVNALELEDSALYLCASSLGRVLTDTQYFGPGTRLTVL.